Listed below are T cell receptor beta chains from one sample, sequenced in a study of breast tumors, draining lymph nodes, adjacent tissues. Each CDR3 protein gets one entry after TCRdb re-called the multiplex PCR reads with MiXCR. The top ten hold under 4.5% of the sample, which has approximately 210,000 distinct CDR3 sequences, under 40% seen once. What was sequenced was axillary lymph node tissue. Receptor source: a female donor with breast cancer. Some clones in this sample may be carry-over from other donors' samples. CDR3s include the opening cysteine and the closing phenylalanine or tryptophan. The D gene is left open where the match is weak. Clone size is not always given. Where it is, it says once, few, many or a class for expanded clones.

v_gene,d_gene,abundance,j_gene,CDR3nt,CDR3aa
TRBV11-3,NA,once,TRBJ2-3,TGTGCCAGCAGCTTAGGTGGAAGAACAGATACGCGGTATTTT,CASSLGGRTDTRYF
TRBV7-8,NA,many,TRBJ2-7,TGTGCCAGCAGCCCAGACGTAGGCTACGAGCAGTACTTC,CASSPDVGYEQYF
TRBV5-1,TRBD2,many,TRBJ2-7,TGCGCCAGCAGCCCGGGACTAGCGGGAGTACGCGAGCAGTACTTC,CASSPGLAGVREQYF
TRBV20-1,TRBD2,few,TRBJ2-3,TGCAGTGCTAGAGAGTCTAGCGGGGGGGGAGATACGCAGTATTTT,CSARESSGGGDTQYF
TRBV29-1,NA,many,TRBJ2-1,TGCAGCGGGCTCGGCCAGGGGTACAATGAGCAGTTCTTC,CSGLGQGYNEQFF
TRBV7-6,TRBD2,many,TRBJ2-5,TGTGCCAGCAGCACAATACCGACTAGCCGACTAATGCAAGAGACCCAGTACTTC,CASSTIPTSRLMQETQYF
TRBV20-1,TRBD2,many,TRBJ2-3,TGCAGTGCTAGAGATCGGCGGGGGACCTCCACAGATACGCAGTATTTT,CSARDRRGTSTDTQYF
TRBV24-1,TRBD2,many,TRBJ2-1,TGTGCCACCAGTGACAACGGACTAGCGGCCTACAATGAGCAGTTCTTC,CATSDNGLAAYNEQFF
TRBV20-1,TRBD1,many,TRBJ2-6,TGCAGTGCTGAAGATTGGGGCACAGGGGCTCTGGGCTTTGGGGCCAACGTCCTGACTTTC,CSAEDWGTGALGFGANVLTF
TRBV6-7,TRBD1,many,TRBJ1-5,TGTGCCAGCTCCGTAAGAGACAGGGAAACTATTAGCAATCAGCCCCAGCATTTT,CASSVRDRETISNQPQHF
TRBV6-5,NA,NA,TRBJ1-2,TGTGCCAGCAGTACCCCGGCGGGGGCTAGCTATGGCTACACCTTC,CASSTPAGASYGYTF
TRBV14,TRBD2,NA,TRBJ2-7,TGTGCCTCAAAAAAGGCTAGCGGGAGGGACGAGCAGTACTTC,CASKKASGRDEQYF
TRBV5-1,TRBD1,many,TRBJ1-5,TGCGCCAGCAGCCTAGGGACAGTCAATCAGCCCCAGCATTTT,CASSLGTVNQPQHF
TRBV9,NA,few,TRBJ2-5,TGTGCCAGCAGCGTACACGGGGTCAACCAAGAGACCCAGTACTTC,CASSVHGVNQETQYF
TRBV19,NA,many,TRBJ2-2,TGTGCCAGTAGTACGGCGACCACCGGGGAGCTGTTTTTT,CASSTATTGELFF
TRBV9,TRBD1,NA,TRBJ2-7,TGTGCCAGCAGCGTTGGGACAGGGATCGAGCAGTACTTC,CASSVGTGIEQYF
TRBV29-1,TRBD2,NA,TRBJ2-1,TGCAGCACCATAGCGGGAGGAATTGAGCAGTTCTTC,CSTIAGGIEQFF
TRBV11-2,NA,many,TRBJ2-7,TGTGCCAGCAGCTACGGGTTTGTGACAGGTTACGAGCAGTACTTC,CASSYGFVTGYEQYF
TRBV20-1,NA,many,TRBJ2-1,TGCAGTGCTAGAGGACTAGGGTACAATGAGCAGTTCTTC,CSARGLGYNEQFF
TRBV18,NA,many,TRBJ2-5,TGTGCCAGCTCATTTCGTTGCGTCGTAGAGACCCAGTACTTC,CASSFRCVVETQYF
TRBV7-2,NA,NA,TRBJ1-3,TGTGCCAGCAGCACTGGGACCATATATTTT,CASSTGTIYF
TRBV6-6,TRBD1,NA,TRBJ2-2,TGTGCCAGCAGTTCACAGGGGGCCGGCGGGGAGCTGTTTTTT,CASSSQGAGGELFF
TRBV12-3/TRBV12-4,NA,NA,TRBJ2-3,TGTGCCAGCAGTTTCAAAGCGGGCGCCTCAGATACGCAGTATTTT,CASSFKAGASDTQYF
TRBV29-1,NA,many,TRBJ2-5,TGCAGCGTTGAGGACCGGGTCGGAGAGACCCAGTACTTC,CSVEDRVGETQYF
TRBV7-9,NA,many,TRBJ2-5,TGTGCCAGCAGTCTTCACCAAGAGACCCAGTACTTC,CASSLHQETQYF
TRBV6-1,NA,NA,TRBJ1-4,TGTGCCAGCAATCGGGGGGTGAGTGAAAAACTGTTTTTT,CASNRGVSEKLFF
TRBV19,NA,many,TRBJ2-1,TGTGCCAGAGAACAGAGCTCCTACAATGAGCAGTTCTTC,CAREQSSYNEQFF
TRBV7-3,NA,many,TRBJ2-2,TGTGCCAGCAGCCAAGGGTGGCAGGGCGGGGAGCTGTTTTTT,CASSQGWQGGELFF
TRBV7-2,TRBD1,NA,TRBJ1-1,TGTGCCAGCAGACCGACAGGGGGATTCGGAACTGAAGCTTTCTTT,CASRPTGGFGTEAFF
TRBV6-2/TRBV6-3,NA,NA,TRBJ2-3,TGTGCCAGCAGGTCTAGCTTTAAGGAAGATACGCAGTATTTT,CASRSSFKEDTQYF
TRBV5-1,NA,NA,TRBJ1-4,TGTGCCAGCAGCTCGGTCTACAATGAAAAACTGTTTTTT,CASSSVYNEKLFF
TRBV2,TRBD1,NA,TRBJ2-7,TGTGCCAGCCAGGGACAGGGATACGAGCAGTACTTC,CASQGQGYEQYF
TRBV25-1,NA,NA,TRBJ1-2,TGTGCCAGCAGTGGTCCGAGAGAGTACGGCTACACCTTC,CASSGPREYGYTF
TRBV19,TRBD2,many,TRBJ2-5,TGTGCCAGTAGTACGTCTAGCGGTTTGCAAGAGACCCAGTACTTC,CASSTSSGLQETQYF
TRBV10-3,NA,few,TRBJ1-1,TGTGCCATCGGGGCGGAGAAAGGGACTGAAGCTTTCTTT,CAIGAEKGTEAFF
TRBV5-4,TRBD1,NA,TRBJ2-1,TGTGCCAGCAGCTTGTCGACAGGGGGCTTTACATACAATGAGCAGTTCTTC,CASSLSTGGFTYNEQFF
TRBV24-1,TRBD2,NA,TRBJ2-1,TGTGCCACCAGTGACCTCGGACTAGCGGGGGGGTACAATGAGCAGTTCTTC,CATSDLGLAGGYNEQFF
TRBV18,NA,NA,TRBJ1-2,TGTGCCAGCTCACCGGGACCTTCCGGGTCGAACTATGGCTACACCTTC,CASSPGPSGSNYGYTF
TRBV7-3,NA,NA,TRBJ2-7,TGTGCCAGCAGCTCCTCGGATAGCGGTCTCTCGAACGAGCAGTACTTC,CASSSSDSGLSNEQYF
TRBV20-1,NA,NA,TRBJ1-6,TGCAGTGCTAGAGAGGACTATAATTCACCCCTCCACTTT,CSAREDYNSPLHF
TRBV29-1,NA,many,TRBJ1-3,TGCAGCGTTTCCAACGATGGAAACACCATATATTTT,CSVSNDGNTIYF
TRBV10-3,NA,once,TRBJ2-5,TGTGCCATCAGTGAGTCAGGGGGAGGGGAGACCCAGTACTTC,CAISESGGGETQYF
TRBV10-3,NA,NA,TRBJ2-7,TGTGCCATCAGTGAGTCGAGCAACGAGCAGTACTTC,CAISESSNEQYF
TRBV7-9,NA,NA,TRBJ1-4,TGTGCCAGCAGCCCGGATGGTGAAAAACTGTTTTTT,CASSPDGEKLFF
TRBV20-1,TRBD1,many,TRBJ2-5,TGCAGTGCTGGGGACAGGGCGGTAGAGACCCAGTACTTC,CSAGDRAVETQYF
TRBV5-8,NA,many,TRBJ2-6,TGTGCCAGCAGCTTGAGAGTTACTGGTTCCGGGGCCAACGTCCTGACTTTC,CASSLRVTGSGANVLTF
TRBV20-1,NA,many,TRBJ2-5,TGCAGTGCTAGAGACTTGACAGGGAGGGAGACCCAGTACTTC,CSARDLTGRETQYF
TRBV3-1,NA,many,TRBJ1-3,TGTGCCAGCAGCCAAGATCAAGGCTCTGGAAACACCATATATTTT,CASSQDQGSGNTIYF
TRBV20-1,NA,many,TRBJ2-5,TGCAGTGCTAGGGGTCGGTCAGATGAGACCCAGTACTTC,CSARGRSDETQYF
TRBV11-2,NA,many,TRBJ2-7,TGTGCCAGCAGCTCGAGCAACTCCTACGAGCAGTACTTC,CASSSSNSYEQYF
TRBV20-1,TRBD1,many,TRBJ2-3,TGCAGTGCTGAACAGGGGGCGGAAGATACGCAGTATTTT,CSAEQGAEDTQYF
TRBV20-1,TRBD2,few,TRBJ2-1,TGCAGTGCTAGATCCACCGGGACTAGGGCCAATGAGCAGTTCTTC,CSARSTGTRANEQFF
TRBV20-1,NA,many,TRBJ2-7,TGCAGTGCTTCGGACAGTGGATACTCCTACGAGCAGTACTTC,CSASDSGYSYEQYF
TRBV9,TRBD1,NA,TRBJ1-4,TGTGCCAGCAGCGCCGGACAGGGCGGAAGCGGGACCGAAAATGAAAAACTGTTTTTT,CASSAGQGGSGTENEKLFF
TRBV25-1,TRBD2,NA,TRBJ2-1,TGTGCCAGCAGTGACACTAGCGGGGGGCCGGGGTACAATGAGCAGTTCTTC,CASSDTSGGPGYNEQFF